Below, 9 T cell receptor beta chains from the same sample are listed, as sequenced in a study of T cell changes during pregnancy in multiple sclerosis. The protocol was immunoSEQ multiplex PCR, while the TCRdb copy is restricted to in-frame clones and leaves out a portion. Here the sample spans 70,000 to 95,000 clones, around 93% being singletons. The source was peripheral blood, collected in the first trimester of pregnancy. The receptors were sampled from a female donor with multiple sclerosis, enrolled in a pregnancy study.

V usage is TRBV5-8 and J usage is TRBJ2-5; possibly TRBD1 for D (6 bases). Trimming removed 7 bases at V and 5 bases at J, with 21 bases between. CDR3 size: 15 residues. Germline CDR1 SGHTS, CDR2 YDEGEE. The CDR3 DNA follows: TGTGCCAGCGCGACGGGGCTGGGGGCTGTTGAGACCCAGTACTTC. Protein product: CASATGLGAVETQYF.

The chain recombines TRBV7-3 with TRBJ1-6, with D tentatively TRBD1 (5 bases). Trimming removed 5 bases from V and 10 bases from J, with 21 bases in between. The CDR3 runs to 16 residues. Per the germline V gene, CDR1 is SGHTA and CDR2 is FQGTGA. The CDR3 sequence is CASSTLLRVSDSPLHF. The CDR3 DNA is TGTGCCAGCAGCACGCTTCTCAGGGTTTCGGACTCACCCCTCCACTTT.

This chain links TRBV9 with TRBJ2-7; D uncertain. The V gene lost 0 bases and the J gene lost 2 bases, with 12 bases spanning the gap. CDR1 and CDR2 (germline): SGDLS, YYNGEE. The CDR3 is made up of 15 amino acids. CDR3 residues: CASSVAPDGAYEQYF. For the CDR3, the DNA is TGTGCCAGCAGCGTAGCCCCCGACGGAGCCTACGAGCAGTACTTC.

This clone was observed a single time. V and J are TRBV11-2 and TRBJ1-3, with D possibly being TRBD1 (6 bases). Germline values: CDR1 SGHAT, CDR2 FQNNGV. CDR3 size: 16 residues. Trimming left V 5 bases short and J 1 base short, with 15 bases between. The CDR3 spells CASSPQGGLSGNTIYF. The CDR3, as DNA: TGTGCCAGCAGCCCACAGGGTGGGCTATCTGGAAACACCATATATTTT. Full variable domain (missing parts from reference TRBV11-2 and TRBJ1-3): EAGVAQSPRYKIIEKRQSVAFWCNPISGHATLYWYQQILGQGPKLLIQFQNNGVVDDSQLPKDRFSAERLKGVDSTLKIQPAKLEDSAVYLCASSPQGGLSGNTIYFGEGSWLTVV.

The rearrangement links TRBV9 to TRBJ2-3, with 8 bases lining up with TRBD2. CDR3 length: 15 amino acids. The junction had 9 bases not matched to a gene; V was cut back by 4 bases and J by 5 bases. CDR1 is SGDLS, CDR2 YYNGEE, per germline. Written as DNA, the CDR3 is TGTGCCAGCAGCCCAGCACGGGGGGGCCAAGATACGCAGTATTTT. It is translated as CASSPARGGQDTQYF.

This chain joins TRBV6-1 and TRBJ1-2, with D maybe TRBD1 (6 bases). The CDR3 extends over 15 amino acids. Germline CDR1 is MNHNS and CDR2 is SASEGT. Trimming removed 8 bases from V and 1 base from J, with 17 bases in between. CDR3: CASRETGQLNYGYTF. CDR3 nucleotides: TGTGCCAGCCGCGAGACCGGACAGCTTAACTATGGCTACACCTTC.

The chain uses TRBV19 and TRBJ1-1; TRBD1 is a possible D gene (6 bases). This CDR3 contains 13 residues. The germline V and J ends were trimmed by 5 bases and 0 bases, with 7 bases remaining between them. Germline assignment: CDR1 LNHDA and CDR2 SQIVND (reference sequence). The CDR3 loop is CASSGQLNTEAFF. DNA of the CDR3: TGTGCCAGTAGTGGACAGCTGAACACTGAAGCTTTCTTT.

The J gene is TRBJ2-3, the V gene TRBV7-6; no definite D call. V was trimmed by 5 bases and J by 0 bases, leaving 12 bases between them. In germline, CDR1 is SGHVS, CDR2 FNYEAQ. The CDR3 is 15 amino acids. The CDR3 bases are TGTGCCAGCAGCCCATTGGGCCCTAGCACAGATACGCAGTATTTT. It is translated as CASSPLGPSTDTQYF.

The chain joins TRBV5-1 to TRBJ1-4; D gene uncertain. This CDR3 spans 14 amino acids. V lost 5 bases, J lost 8 bases, and 16 bases lay in between. Germline V gives CDR1 SGHRS, CDR2 YFSETQ. This CDR3 reads CASRLFEGSEKLFF. CDR3 bases: TGCGCCAGCAGATTATTTGAGGGAAGCGAAAAACTGTTTTTT.